These 24 T cell receptor beta chains were all obtained from the same sample, sequenced in a study of tissue T cells after allogeneic stem cell transplantation. Libraries were prepared by immunoSEQ multiplex PCR; TCRdb keeps only in-frame clonotypes and omits some of them. The sample contains some 6,000 clones, roughly two fifths of which appear only once. The time point: mouse harvest day 7 after allogeneic transplant. Each mouse received 10^7 T-cell-depleted marrow cells plus 10^6 splenic CD5+ T cells by tail vein. The specimen was skin. These receptors originate from a female BALB/c mouse given C57BL/6 T cells with graft-versus-host disease after an allogeneic hematopoietic cell transplant.

As to this clone: Gene names follow the mouse nomenclature. The CDR3 end lies 1 residue beyond the end of the read and is filled in from the germline J gene. The chain carries TRBV26 and TRBJ1-1, with a possible D match to TRBD1 (5 bases). Germline V CDR1 and CDR2: KGHPV, FQNQEV (reference sequence). The CDR3 extends over 12 amino acids. V lost 2 bases to trimming and J lost 6 bases, with 7 bases between them. CDR3 DNA, as far as it was read: TGTGCCAGCAGTCTGGGGGGACCAGAAGTCTTC. It is translated as CASSLGGPEVF. The full CDR3 sequence reads CASSLGGPEVFF.

Points on this clone: Gene and germline names: mouse. The DNA ends 1 residue before the CDR3 does, and the rest of the CDR3 is filled in from the germline J gene. V is TRBV3 and J is TRBJ2-1; 11 positions match TRBD2. The CDR3 length is 15 residues. V shed 5 bases, J shed 1 base, and the junction held 1 base outside the gene matches. Germline V gene lookup returns CDR1 SNHLY and CDR2 FYNGKV (reference sequence). CDR3 protein: CASSRDWGNYAEQFF. The DNA read from the CDR3 is TGTGCCAGCAGCCGGGACTGGGGGAACTATGCTGAGCAGTTC. The full variable domain, completed using reference TRBV3 and TRBJ2-1, is GPKVLQIPSHQIIDMGQMVTLNCDPVSNHLYFYWYKQILGQQMEFLVNFYNGKVMEKSKLFKDQFSVERPDGSYFTLKIQPTALEDSAVYFCASSRDWGNYAEQFFGPGTRLTVL.

In its sample, this clone is medium-sized. Gene names denote mouse genes. Read coverage stops 1 residue before the CDR3 terminus; the germline J gene supplies the remainder. The gene calls are TRBV31 and TRBJ1-3; no reliable D call. V was trimmed by 0 bases and J by 0 bases, leaving 9 bases between them. From germline, CDR1 is GKSSPN and CDR2 SITVG. CDR3 length equals 15 residues. The sequenced part of the CDR3 DNA is TGTGCCTGGAGTCTGAAGGGAAATTCTGGAAATACGCTCTAT. It specifies CAWSLKGNSGNTLY. The complete CDR3 reads CAWSLKGNSGNTLYF.

By share, this clone ranks as medium-sized. The genes are named according to mouse. The CDR3 end lies 1 residue beyond the end of the read and is filled in from the germline J gene. The chain carries TRBV31 and TRBJ2-1; 10 bases agree with TRBD2. V was pared by 7 bases and J by 5 bases, with 5 bases of the junction left unmatched. This CDR3 contains 13 residues. In germline, CDR1 is GKSSPN, CDR2 SITVG. CDR3 sequence: CAYTDWGDAEQFF. The sequenced part of the CDR3 DNA is TGTGCCTACACTGACTGGGGGGATGCTGAGCAGTTC.

Turning to this clone: Here the gene names and germline are mouse. The read halts 1 residue ahead of the CDR3 end, with the missing end drawn from the germline J gene. The rearrangement joins TRBV15 to TRBJ2-7; the D is unclear. This CDR3 contains 11 residues. Trimming pared 6 bases from V and 0 bases from J, leaving 3 bases between. CDR1 and CDR2 from the germline V gene are SGHND and FRSKSL. The DNA read from the CDR3 is TGTGCCAGCAGCCTCTCCTATGAACAGTAC. Amino acids: CASSLSYEQY. In full, the CDR3 reads CASSLSYEQYF.

The count of this clone is one. The gene names given are mouse names. The read stops 1 residue short of the end of the CDR3; the missing end is completed from the germline J gene. The same CDR3 also results from other DNA sequences found in this sample. V and J are TRBV26 and TRBJ2-5; D ambiguous. V dropped 4 bases and J dropped 6 bases, with 11 bases sitting between them. The V gene's germline CDR1 is KGHPV and CDR2 FQNQEV (reference sequence). This CDR3 region has 13 residues. Partial CDR3 DNA: TGTGCCAGCAGTCCCAGAGGGCAGGACACCCAGTAC. It encodes CASSPRGQDTQY. The full CDR3 protein is CASSPRGQDTQYF. Filled out from reference TRBV26 and TRBJ2-5, the complete variable domain reads NSKVIQTPRYLVKGQGQKAKMRCIPEKGHPVVFWYQQNKNNEFKFLINFQNQEVLQQIDMTEKRFSAECPSNSPCSLEIQSSEAGDSALYLCASSPRGQDTQYFGPGTRLLVL.

This clone occurred a few times. Here the gene names and germline are mouse. The CDR3 end falls 1 residue outside the read, so it is completed with the germline J gene. This chain connects TRBV5 to TRBJ2-7; 9 bases match TRBD2. The ends lost 4 bases at V and 4 bases at J; junction bases unmatched: 5. Germline V gives CDR1 LGHNA, CDR2 YNLKQL (reference sequence). This CDR3 has 14 amino acids. This chain's CDR3 is CASSPLTGGYEQYF. Partial CDR3 DNA: TGTGCCAGCAGCCCTCTGACTGGGGGTTATGAACAGTAC.

In its sample, this clone was seen a few times. Gene names refer to mouse genes. The read terminates 1 residue ahead of where the CDR3 ends, so the germline J gene completes it. The rearrangement links TRBV23 to TRBJ1-2; the table's D call, TRBD1, was not checked against the DNA. CDR3 size: 14 residues. CDR1 is KGHTA and CDR2 is FQNQQP in the germline V gene. The CDR3 sequence is CSSSQGTPNSDYTF. Incomplete CDR3 DNA: TGCTCCAGCAGTCAAGGGACACCAAACTCCGACTACACC. The full variable domain, in which reference TRBV23 and TRBJ1-2 provide the parts outside the CDR3, is DAAVTQKPRYLIKMKGQEAEMKCIPEKGHTAVFWYQQKQSKELKFLIYFQNQQPLDQIDMVKERFSAVCPSSSLCSLGIRTCEAEDSALYLCSSSQGTPNSDYTFGSGTRLLVI.

A note on this clone: These gene names are mouse names. The CDR3 is cut off 1 residue early in the read; its end comes from the germline J gene. The rearrangement uses TRBV3 and TRBJ2-1, with D perhaps matching TRBD2 (6 bases). Trimming cost V 6 bases and J 5 bases, with 17 bases left between them. Germline V CDR1 and CDR2: SNHLY, FYNGKV (reference sequence). The CDR3 is 15 amino acids. The CDR3 loop reads CASSLSLLGNAEQFF. The sequenced CDR3 bases are TGTGCCAGCAGTCTGTCCCTGCTGGGGAATGCTGAGCAGTTC.

Worth noting for this clone: Any gene name here is a mouse gene name. With the read ending 1 residue before the CDR3 end, the germline J gene is used to fill in that end. This chain uses TRBV4 with TRBJ1-1, with TRBD1 matching 9 bases. The V segment lost 4 bases and the J segment 6 bases; nucleotides outside the gene matches: 6. Germline CDR1 LGHDT, CDR2 YNNKQL (reference sequence). CDR3 length: 14 amino acids. CDR3 loop: CASSLTGGRPEVFF. CDR3 DNA, as far as it was read: TGTGCCAGCAGCTTGACAGGGGGTCGGCCAGAAGTCTTC.

There are a few counts of this clone. Each gene name is a mouse one. The read stops 1 residue short of the end of the CDR3; the missing end is completed from the germline J gene. The chain couples TRBV26 to TRBJ2-7, with TRBD2 identical over 8 bases. The CDR3 length is 13 residues. V lost 4 bases and J lost 6; bases outside the gene matches: 5. In germline, CDR1 is KGHPV, CDR2 FQNQEV (reference sequence). The sequenced part of the CDR3 DNA is TGTGCCAGCAGTCCGGGACTGGTGTTTGAACAGTAC. Encoded protein: CASSPGLVFEQY. The whole CDR3 sequence reads CASSPGLVFEQYF.

This clone was seen more than once but under ten times. Gene names are mouse gene names. The missing CDR3 end, 1 residue past where the read stops, is filled in from the germline J gene. This chain links TRBV12-2 with TRBJ1-5; D might be TRBD1 (5 bases). The CDR3 is made up of 14 amino acids. Germline assignment: CDR1 SGHLS and CDR2 HYDKME. The germline V and J ends were trimmed by 2 bases and 0 bases, with 7 bases remaining between them. CDR3 protein: CASSPGRNNQAPLF. The sequenced CDR3 bases are TGTGCCAGCTCTCCGGGACGTAACAACCAGGCTCCGCTT.

Remarks on this clone: The germline and genes are mouse ones. The read gets to within 1 residue of the CDR3 end, and the germline J gene fills in the rest. The V and J genes are TRBV3 and TRBJ2-2; 11 bases line up with TRBD2. Germline values: CDR1 SNHLY, CDR2 FYNGKV (reference sequence). The CDR3 totals 17 residues. J lost 4 bases, V lost 2 bases, and 6 bases had no gene match. The CDR3 bases that were read are TGTGCCAGCAGCTTATTACTGGGGGGGCGCGGCACCGGGCAGCTCTAC. Protein: CASSLLLGGRGTGQLY. The CDR3 as a whole reads CASSLLLGGRGTGQLYF. Full variable domain (rest looked up from reference TRBV3 and TRBJ2-2): GPKVLQIPSHQIIDMGQMVTLNCDPVSNHLYFYWYKQILGQQMEFLVNFYNGKVMEKSKLFKDQFSVERPDGSYFTLKIQPTALEDSAVYFCASSLLLGGRGTGQLYFGEGSKLTVL.

As regards this clone: The genes and germline here are from mouse. The read stops 1 residue short of the end of the CDR3; the missing end is completed from the germline J gene. V gene TRBV26 combines with J gene TRBJ2-4; the D is unclear. Germline lookup yields CDR1 KGHPV and CDR2 FQNQEV (reference sequence). The CDR3 is 13 amino acids. Trimming stripped 3 bases from V and 0 bases from J, with 4 bases between. The CDR3 protein is CASSLYSQNTLYF. The sequenced CDR3 bases are TGTGCCAGCAGTCTTTACAGTCAAAACACCTTGTAC. The whole variable domain, remainder taken from reference TRBV26 and TRBJ2-4, is NSKVIQTPRYLVKGQGQKAKMRCIPEKGHPVVFWYQQNKNNEFKFLINFQNQEVLQQIDMTEKRFSAECPSNSPCSLEIQSSEAGDSALYLCASSLYSQNTLYFGAGTRLSVL.

This clone was observed a few times. The gene symbols are mouse symbols. With the read ending 1 residue before the CDR3 end, the germline J gene is used to fill in that end. V and J are TRBV13-2 and TRBJ2-4; 8 positions match TRBD2. This CDR3 is built from 13 residues. V dropped 0 bases and J dropped 8; count of bases not matched to a gene: 2. Germline assignment: CDR1 NNHNN and CDR2 SYGAGS (reference sequence). The CDR3 here is CASGDAGGSTLYF. Incomplete CDR3 DNA: TGTGCCAGCGGTGATGCTGGGGGGAGCACCTTGTAC.

As regards this clone: Germline and genes here are mouse. The read comes to an end 1 residue before the CDR3 does, leaving the germline J gene to fill in the end. This chain connects TRBV3 to TRBJ2-4; 11 nucleotides match TRBD2. V gave up 4 bases and J gave up 0 bases; unmatched junction bases: 3. Germline CDR1 reads SNHLY; CDR2 reads FYNGKV (reference sequence). There are 16 residues in the CDR3. CDR3 sequence reads: CASSSGLGASQNTLYF. Partial CDR3 DNA: TGTGCCAGCAGCTCGGGACTGGGGGCTAGTCAAAACACCTTGTAC.

This clone was counted between two and nine times. Germline and genes: mouse. The read is 1 residue too short to cover the CDR3 end, so that end is filled in from the germline J gene. The chain recombines TRBV19 with TRBJ2-7; 10 nucleotides align to TRBD1. Trimming removed 2 bases from V and 6 bases from J; junction bases left unmatched: 5. CDR1 FNHDT and CDR2 SITEND come from the germline V gene (reference sequence). The CDR3 covers 14 residues. The part of the CDR3 DNA that was read is TGTGCCAGCAGTATCGGGACAGGGGATGGTGAACAGTAC. It encodes CASSIGTGDGEQY. The whole CDR3 reads CASSIGTGDGEQYF.

Comment on this clone: Gene names follow the mouse nomenclature. The read comes to an end 1 residue before the CDR3 does, leaving the germline J gene to fill in the end. The genes are TRBV26 and TRBJ1-6; D is ambiguous. TRBJ1-6 is noted as an ORF with a role that remains uncertain. The CDR3 extends over 12 amino acids. The germline CDR1 and CDR2 sequences are KGHPV and FQNQEV (reference sequence). Trimming removed 3 bases from V and 7 bases from J, with 4 bases in between. The CDR3 spells CASSLGNSPLYF. CDR3 bases read: TGTGCCAGCAGTCTTGGGAATTCGCCCCTCTAC.

This clone was picked up a small number of times. Mouse gene names and germline throughout. The CDR3 extends 1 residue past the end of the read, so its final part is completed from the germline J gene. V and J are TRBV1 and TRBJ2-3, with 9 bases matching TRBD2. V was pared by 2 bases and J by 1 base, with 1 base of the junction left unmatched. The V gene's germline CDR1 is NSQYPW and CDR2 LRSPGD (reference sequence). The CDR3 loop spans 15 amino acids. The chain's CDR3 is CTCSARLGGAETLYF. Partial CDR3 DNA: TGCACCTGCAGTGCAAGACTGGGGGGTGCAGAAACGCTGTAT.

This clone was counted between two and nine times. The gene names given are mouse names. The read comes to an end 1 residue before the CDR3 does, leaving the germline J gene to fill in the end. The J gene is TRBJ1-6, the V gene TRBV26; D is perhaps TRBD1 (5 bases). TRBJ1-6 is treated as an ORF (open reading frame) with a function not yet certain. The CDR3 consists of 15 residues. The V gene's germline CDR1 is KGHPV and CDR2 FQNQEV (reference sequence). V lost 1 base and J lost 1, with 5 bases in between. The CDR3 sequence: CASSLWTSYNSPLYF. CDR3 DNA (partial): TGTGCCAGCAGTCTGTGGACATCCTATAATTCGCCCCTCTAC.

With respect to this clone: Gene names are mouse gene names. The sequence runs out 1 residue before the end of the CDR3; the remainder is reconstructed from the germline J gene. The chain combines TRBV19 with TRBJ2-1; weak D call: TRBD2 (6 bases). V was shortened by 2 bases and J by 3 bases, with 9 bases between the two germline ends. Germline V lookup: CDR1 FNHDT, CDR2 SITEND (reference sequence). This CDR3 spans 14 amino acids. This CDR3 reads CASSIWGLYAEQFF. The covered CDR3 bases are TGTGCCAGCAGTATCTGGGGCCTCTATGCTGAGCAGTTC. The full variable domain, completed using reference TRBV19 and TRBJ2-1, is GGIITQTPKFLIGQEGQKLTLKCQQNFNHDTMYWYRQDSGKGLRLIYYSITENDLQKGDLSEGYDASREKKSSFSLTVTSAQKNEMAVFLCASSIWGLYAEQFFGPGTRLTVL.

This clone is a singleton in its sample. Genes here carry mouse names. The read ends 1 residue shy of where the CDR3 ends; the end is completed using the germline J gene. The chain joins TRBV23 to TRBJ2-5; the table calls TRBD2, which could not be checked here. Germline-derived CDR1 and CDR2 are KGHTA and FQNQQP. This CDR3 comprises 16 residues. The CDR3 region is CSSSQNWGGAEDTQYF. The covered CDR3 bases are TGCTCCAGCAGTCAAAACTGGGGGGGCGCAGAAGACACCCAGTAC. Full variable domain (outside the CDR3, taken from reference TRBV23 and TRBJ2-5): DAAVTQKPRYLIKMKGQEAEMKCIPEKGHTAVFWYQQKQSKELKFLIYFQNQQPLDQIDMVKERFSAVCPSSSLCSLGIRTCEAEDSALYLCSSSQNWGGAEDTQYFGPGTRLLVL.

A remark on this clone: Genes and germline come from the mouse. The DNA ends 1 residue before the CDR3 does, and the rest of the CDR3 is filled in from the germline J gene. The chain recombines TRBV2 with TRBJ2-7; D may correspond to TRBD1 or TRBD2 (5 bases each). The V gene lost 1 base and the J gene lost 0 bases, with 7 bases spanning the gap. CDR1 is LGHNA and CDR2 is YSYQKL in the germline V gene. This CDR3 spans 14 amino acids. The CDR3 loop is CASSQVGPSYEQYF. The sequenced part of the CDR3 DNA is TGTGCCAGCAGCCAAGTGGGGCCCTCCTATGAACAGTAC.

Turning to this clone: Gene labels here are mouse ones. The CDR3 end is not reached by the read, which stops 1 residue before it; the germline J gene fills it in. The chain couples TRBV2 to TRBJ2-4, with D unclear. This CDR3 has 14 amino acids. Germline V CDR1 and CDR2: LGHNA, YSYQKL. Trimming removed 2 bases from V and 0 bases from J, with 6 bases in between. CDR3 bases read: TGTGCCAGCAGCCAAATGGGCAGTCAAAACACCTTGTAC. As protein: CASSQMGSQNTLY. Given in full, the CDR3 is CASSQMGSQNTLYF. The full variable domain, its missing parts supplied by reference TRBV2 and TRBJ2-4, is DPKIIQKPKYLVAVTGSEKILICEQYLGHNAMYWYRQSAKKPLEFMFSYSYQKLMDNQTASSRFQPQSSKKNHLDLQITALKPDDSATYFCASSQMGSQNTLYFGAGTRLSVL.